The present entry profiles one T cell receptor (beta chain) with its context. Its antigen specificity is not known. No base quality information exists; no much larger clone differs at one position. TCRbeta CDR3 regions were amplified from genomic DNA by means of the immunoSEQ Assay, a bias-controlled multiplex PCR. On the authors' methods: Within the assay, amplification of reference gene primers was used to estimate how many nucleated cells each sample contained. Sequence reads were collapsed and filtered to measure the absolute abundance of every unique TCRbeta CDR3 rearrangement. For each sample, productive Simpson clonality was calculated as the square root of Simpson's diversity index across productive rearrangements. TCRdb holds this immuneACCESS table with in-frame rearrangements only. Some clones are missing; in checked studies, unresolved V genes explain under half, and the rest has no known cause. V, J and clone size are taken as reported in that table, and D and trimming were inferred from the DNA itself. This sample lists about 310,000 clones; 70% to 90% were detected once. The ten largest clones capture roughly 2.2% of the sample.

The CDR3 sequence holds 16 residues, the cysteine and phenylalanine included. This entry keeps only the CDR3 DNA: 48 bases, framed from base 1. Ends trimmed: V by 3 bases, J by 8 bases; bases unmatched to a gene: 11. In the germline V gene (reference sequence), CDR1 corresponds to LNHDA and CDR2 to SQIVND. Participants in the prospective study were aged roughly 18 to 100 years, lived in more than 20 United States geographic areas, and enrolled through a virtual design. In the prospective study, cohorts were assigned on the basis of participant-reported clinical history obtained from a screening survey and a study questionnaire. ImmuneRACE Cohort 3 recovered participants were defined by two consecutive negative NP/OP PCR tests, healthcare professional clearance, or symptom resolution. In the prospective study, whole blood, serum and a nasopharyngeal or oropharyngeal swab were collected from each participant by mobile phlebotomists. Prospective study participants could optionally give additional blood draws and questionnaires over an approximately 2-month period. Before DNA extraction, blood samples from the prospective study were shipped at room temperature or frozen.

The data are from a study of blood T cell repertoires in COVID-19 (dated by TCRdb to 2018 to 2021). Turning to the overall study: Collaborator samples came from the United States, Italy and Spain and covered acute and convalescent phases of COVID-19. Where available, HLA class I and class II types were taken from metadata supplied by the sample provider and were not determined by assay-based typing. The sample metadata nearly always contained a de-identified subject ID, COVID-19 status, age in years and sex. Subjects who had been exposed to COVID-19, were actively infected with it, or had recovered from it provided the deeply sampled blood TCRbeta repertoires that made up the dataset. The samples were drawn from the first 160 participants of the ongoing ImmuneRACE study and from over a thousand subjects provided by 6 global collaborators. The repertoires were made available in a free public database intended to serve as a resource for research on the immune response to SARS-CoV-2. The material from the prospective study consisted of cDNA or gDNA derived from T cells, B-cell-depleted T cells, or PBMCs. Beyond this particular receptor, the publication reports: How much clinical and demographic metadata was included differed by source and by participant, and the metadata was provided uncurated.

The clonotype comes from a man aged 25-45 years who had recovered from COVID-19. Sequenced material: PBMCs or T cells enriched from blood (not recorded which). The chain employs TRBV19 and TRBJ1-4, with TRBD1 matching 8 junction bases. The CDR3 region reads CASSIYRGDTREKLFF. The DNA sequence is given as TGTGCCAGTAGTATCTACAGGGGGGATACACGGGAAAAACTGTTTTTT.